Listed here are 22 T cell receptor beta chains from one sample, sequenced in a study of cytomegalovirus exposure and HLA in healthy donors. The PCR made use of 60 Vbeta and 13 Jbeta primers. Using immunoSEQ multiplex PCR, the repertoire was profiled, and TCRdb retains in-frame clones only, with some absent. The repertoire table contains roughly 120,000 clones. Sequencing was carried out using PBMCs. The receptor source for this set is a man aged 40-55 years in good health and CMV-seronegative.

The chain couples TRBV6-5 to TRBJ1-1, with 9 positions matching TRBD1. V lost 7 bases, J lost 4 bases, and 4 bases stayed unmatched. CDR3 length: 13 residues. CDR1 and CDR2 from the germline V gene are MNHEY and SVGAGI. In nucleotides, the CDR3 is TGTGCCAGCAAGGGACAGGGAACCACTGAAGCTTTCTTT. This codes for CASKGQGTTEAFF.

The V gene is TRBV5-1, the J gene TRBJ2-7, with TRBD1 matching 8 bases. J was trimmed by 5 bases and V by 1 base; bases with no gene match: 11. This CDR3 has 16 amino acids. Per the germline V gene, CDR1 is SGHRS and CDR2 is YFSETQ. The CDR3 is CASSLIVGQGTNEQYF. CDR3 nucleotides: TGCGCCAGCAGCTTGATAGTTGGACAGGGCACCAACGAGCAGTACTTC.

The V gene is TRBV27, the J gene TRBJ2-3, with a weak D call TRBD1 (7 bases). V was cut by 6 bases and J by 6 bases, with 19 bases left in between. CDR3 size: 15 residues. In germline, CDR1 is MNHEY, CDR2 SMNVEV (reference sequence). The CDR3 loop reads CASRSLEGARDTQYF. In DNA form, the CDR3 reads TGTGCCAGCAGATCTTTGGAGGGGGCAAGGGATACGCAGTATTTT.

This chain joins TRBV5-1 and TRBJ2-1; no firm D call. This CDR3 region has 15 residues. Germline lookup yields CDR1 SGHRS and CDR2 YFSETQ. V dropped 0 bases and J dropped 0 bases, with 7 bases sitting between them. The CDR3 spells CASSLGSSSYNEQFF. As DNA, the CDR3 is TGCGCCAGCAGCTTGGGCTCTAGCTCCTACAATGAGCAGTTCTTC.

The rearrangement uses TRBV5-1 and TRBJ2-7; the match to TRBD2 covers 9 bases. V trimming: 1 base; J trimming: 4 bases; junction bases outside the gene matches: 6. There are 15 residues in the CDR3. Per germline, CDR1 SGHRS and CDR2 YFSETQ. The CDR3 here is CASSLIVSGSYEQYF. Here the CDR3 DNA reads TGCGCCAGCAGCTTGATCGTTAGCGGGAGTTACGAGCAGTACTTC.

The J gene is TRBJ2-7, the V gene TRBV6-5, with 8 nucleotides matching TRBD2. The CDR3 is 16 amino acids. V lost 0 bases and J lost 0; bases outside the gene matches: 4. CDR1 and CDR2 from the germline V gene are MNHEY and SVGAGI. This chain's CDR3 is CASSYSRLASSYEQYF. Here the CDR3 DNA reads TGTGCCAGCAGTTACTCCCGACTAGCGAGCTCCTACGAGCAGTACTTC.

The chain is built from TRBV12-5 and TRBJ2-2, with TRBD2 matching over 7 bases. V gave up 8 bases and J gave up 2 bases; unmatched junction bases: 5. This CDR3 spans 14 amino acids. Germline assignment: CDR1 LGHNT and CDR2 FRNRAP. The DNA of the CDR3 is TGTGCTAGTCGGGGGGAGGGAAACACCGGGGAGCTGTTTTTT. It encodes CASRGEGNTGELFF.

The genes are TRBV11-2 and TRBJ2-1; perhaps TRBD2 as D (6 bases). The V end was cut by 5 bases, the J end by 7 bases, with 18 bases between. This CDR3 comprises 15 residues. CDR1 and CDR2 (germline): SGHAT, FQNNGV. CDR3 protein: CASSLGGPLGNEQFF. CDR3 DNA sequence: TGTGCCAGCAGCCTGGGGGGACCCCTTGGGAATGAGCAGTTCTTC.

On this clone: Additional DNA sequences in this sample encode the identical CDR3. The V call is TRBV11-3, the J call TRBJ2-7, with no clear D. Between the trimmed V and J ends, which lost 0 bases and 0 bases, there was a span of 6 bases. The CDR3 extends over 14 amino acids. Germline V lookup: CDR1 SGHNT, CDR2 YENEEA. In DNA, the CDR3 is TGTGCCAGCAGCTTAGAACAGTCCTCCTACGAGCAGTACTTC. It specifies CASSLEQSSYEQYF.

With regard to this clone: An end of the junction differs from the germline gene, which may be a read error. V is TRBV27 and J is TRBJ1-4; D gene unclear. The CDR3 consists of 14 residues. CDR1 is MNHEY and CDR2 is SMNVEV in the germline V gene (reference sequence). The CDR3 sequence: CASSFQRTNEKLFF. The CDR3 bases are TGTGCCAGTAGTTTTCAACGGACTAATGAAAAACTGTTTTTT.

The chain links TRBV6-1 to TRBJ1-2; D unresolved. V was cut by 0 bases and J by 1 base, with 18 bases left in between. Germline CDR1 is MNHNS and CDR2 is SASEGT. There are 18 residues in the CDR3. The CDR3, as DNA: TGTGCCAGCAGTGAAGCAGCCCATCCCAGTAGCCGTAACTATGGCTACACCTTC. Translated, it gives CASSEAAHPSSRNYGYTF.

This chain joins TRBV9 and TRBJ2-3; 14 bases fit TRBD2. The CDR3 is made up of 17 amino acids. V was pared by 4 bases and J by 5 bases, with 9 bases of the junction left unmatched. The germline gives CDR1 SGDLS, CDR2 YYNGEE. CDR3 sequence (DNA): TGTGCCAGCAGCCCACCCGGACTAGCGGGAGGAAAAGATACGCAGTATTTT. Protein product: CASSPPGLAGGKDTQYF.

The chain combines TRBV18 with TRBJ1-1, with D unclear. Deletions cut 3 bases from V and 2 bases from J, with 10 bases between. CDR1 KGHSH and CDR2 LQKENI come from the germline V gene. The CDR3 is made up of 14 amino acids. CDR3 sequence reads: CASSPAIENTEAFF. The CDR3 nucleotides read TGTGCCAGCTCACCGGCCATCGAAAACACTGAAGCTTTCTTT. Together with reference TRBV18 and TRBJ1-1, the CDR3 gives the full variable domain: NAGVMQNPRHLVRRRGQEARLRCSPMKGHSHVYWYRQLPEEGLKFMVYLQKENIIDESGMPKERFSAEFPKEGPSILRIQQVVRGDSAAYFCASSPAIENTEAFFGQGTRLTVV.

The CDR3 bases are TGCAGCGTTGAGCACCCGACAGGGGGCTATGGCTACACCTTC. It encodes CSVEHPTGGYGYTF. The J gene is TRBJ1-2, the V gene TRBV29-1; 9 nucleotides agree with TRBD1. This CDR3 has 14 residues. After removal of 3 bases from V and 4 bases from J, the junction contained 6 bases not matched to a gene. Per the germline V gene, CDR1 is SQVTM and CDR2 is ANQGSEA.

V gene TRBV7-9 combines with J gene TRBJ2-2; 8 bases agree with TRBD1. Germline-derived CDR1 and CDR2 are SEHNR and FQNEAQ (reference sequence). The ends lost 5 bases at V and 8 bases at J; junction bases unmatched: 13. The CDR3 totals 16 residues. This CDR3 reads CASSQGARVLAGELFF. The CDR3 DNA reads as TGTGCCAGCAGCCAGGGGGCGAGGGTTTTGGCTGGGGAGCTGTTTTTT.

V gene TRBV7-2 combines with J gene TRBJ1-5; D possibly corresponds to TRBD1 (6 bases). The CDR3 covers 15 residues. The germline gives CDR1 SGHTA, CDR2 FQGNSA. Between the trimmed V and J ends, which lost 1 base and 6 bases, there was a span of 13 bases. DNA for the CDR3: TGTGCCAGCAGCTTAGACAGGGTTGGCGGTCAGCCCCAGCATTTT. This encodes CASSLDRVGGQPQHF.

The genes are TRBV9 and TRBJ2-7; TRBD2 matches 11 bases. This CDR3 region has 15 residues. CDR1 is SGDLS, CDR2 YYNGEE, per germline. Trimming took 3 bases from V and 2 from J; bases not matched to a gene: 4. The CDR3 DNA sequence: TGTGCCAGCAGCGCAGGACTAGCGGGTACCTACGAGCAGTACTTC. This translates into CASSAGLAGTYEQYF.

J is TRBJ1-2 and V is TRBV7-2, with 7 nucleotides matching TRBD1. Germline V gene sequence: CDR1 SGHTA, CDR2 FQGNSA. J lost 2 bases, V lost 4 bases, and 4 bases had no gene match. The CDR3 spans 14 residues. This CDR3 is CASSYRQGNYGYTF. CDR3 sequence (DNA): TGTGCCAGCAGCTATCGACAGGGAAACTATGGCTACACCTTC. The whole variable domain, filled in from reference TRBV7-2 and TRBJ1-2, reads GAGVSQSPSNKVTEKGKDVELRCDPISGHTALYWYRQSLGQGLEFLIYFQGNSAPDKSGLPSDRFSAERTGGSVSTLTIQRTQQEDSAVYLCASSYRQGNYGYTFGSGTRLTVV.

CDR3 sequence (DNA): TGTGCCAGCAGCAAACTAGCGGGAGAGGCCAAGACCCAGTACTTC. This gives the protein CASSKLAGEAKTQYF. This chain links TRBV7-8 with TRBJ2-5; 11 bases align to TRBD2. This CDR3 has 15 amino acids. V lost 5 bases and J lost 6; bases outside the gene matches: 8. The germline gives CDR1 SGHVS, CDR2 FQNEAQ.

V usage is TRBV28 and J usage is TRBJ2-1, with D hard to call. The germline gives CDR1 MDHEN, CDR2 SYDVKM. V lost 2 bases and J lost 10, with 12 bases in between. The CDR3 is 13 amino acids. CDR3 protein: CASSLVREREQFF. CDR3 nucleotide sequence: TGTGCCAGCAGTTTAGTCCGAGAACGGGAGCAGTTCTTC.

The genes are TRBV5-1 and TRBJ2-1, with D tentatively TRBD1 (5 bases). V was clipped by 0 bases and J by 5 bases, with 12 bases between them. The CDR3 has 15 residues. In germline, CDR1 is SGHRS, CDR2 YFSETQ. The CDR3 protein is CASSLGAGRDNEQFF. CDR3 nucleotide sequence: TGCGCCAGCAGCTTGGGGGCAGGGCGAGACAATGAGCAGTTCTTC. The entire variable domain, with the rest obtained from reference TRBV5-1 and TRBJ2-1, is as follows: KAGVTQTPRYLIKTRGQQVTLSCSPISGHRSVSWYQQTPGQGLQFLFEYFSETQRNKGNFPGRFSGRQFSNSRSEMNVSTLELGDSALYLCASSLGAGRDNEQFFGPGTRLTVL.

The V gene is TRBV28, the J gene TRBJ1-2, with 7 bases that match TRBD1. The CDR3 is 15 amino acids. Unmatched junction bases numbered 8, after V lost 6 bases and J lost 1 base. CDR1 is MDHEN, CDR2 SYDVKM, per germline. The chain's CDR3 is CASSVSGGYNYGYTF. CDR3 in DNA: TGTGCCAGCAGCGTCTCAGGGGGATATAACTATGGCTACACCTTC.